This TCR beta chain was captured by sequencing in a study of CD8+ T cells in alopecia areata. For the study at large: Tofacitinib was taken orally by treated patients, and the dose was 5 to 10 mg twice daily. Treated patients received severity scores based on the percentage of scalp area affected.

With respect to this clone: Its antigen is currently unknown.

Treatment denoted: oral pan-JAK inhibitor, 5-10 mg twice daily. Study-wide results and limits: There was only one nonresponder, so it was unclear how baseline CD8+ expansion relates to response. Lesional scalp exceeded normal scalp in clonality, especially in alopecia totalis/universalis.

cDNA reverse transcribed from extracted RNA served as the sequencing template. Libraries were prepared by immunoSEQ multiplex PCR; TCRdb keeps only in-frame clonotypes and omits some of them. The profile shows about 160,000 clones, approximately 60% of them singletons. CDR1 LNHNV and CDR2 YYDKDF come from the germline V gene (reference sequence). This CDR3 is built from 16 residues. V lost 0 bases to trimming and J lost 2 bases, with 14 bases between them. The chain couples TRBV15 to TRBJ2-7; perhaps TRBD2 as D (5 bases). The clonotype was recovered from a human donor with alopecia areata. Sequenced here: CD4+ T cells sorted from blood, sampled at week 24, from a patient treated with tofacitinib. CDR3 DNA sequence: TGTGCCACCAGCAGAGATTATAGTCTAGCCGCCTACGAGCAGTACTTC. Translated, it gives CATSRDYSLAAYEQYF.